This T cell receptor (beta chain) was documented in a study of graft-versus-host responses after intestinal transplantation. Study summary: Anti-thymocyte globulin induction was given to all recipients, followed by tacrolimus and steroids for 2 to 3 years. Points from the study as a whole: The authors found GvH clones in recipient marrow, some appearing first in ileum or blood. Researchers found peak circulating GvH clone levels linked to early post-transplant HvG declines.

Regarding this clone: The antigen is undetermined.

Using immunoSEQ multiplex PCR, the repertoire was profiled, and TCRdb retains in-frame clones only, with some absent. The sample carries some 90,000 clones, around nine tenths recorded once. The specimen comprised unstimulated CD8+ T cells sorted from spleen or lymph node cells, sampled before intestinal transplant. This TCR came from a human donor who received an intestinal transplant.

The CDR3 coding sequence is TGTGCCAGCAGCGGACTAGCAGCAAACAATGAGCAGTTCTTC. Protein product: CASSGLAANNEQFF. V usage is TRBV7-9 and J usage is TRBJ2-1, with TRBD2 matching 8 bases. CDR1 SEHNR and CDR2 FQNEAQ come from the germline V gene (reference sequence). The junction had 5 bases not matched to a gene; V was cut back by 5 bases and J by 5 bases. The CDR3 totals 14 residues. Complete variable domain (other parts from reference TRBV7-9 and TRBJ2-1): DTGVSQNPRHKITKRGQNVTFRCDPISEHNRLYWYRQTLGQGPEFLTYFQNEAQLEKSRLLSDRFSAERPKGSFSTLEIQRTEQGDSAMYLCASSGLAANNEQFFGPGTRLTVL.